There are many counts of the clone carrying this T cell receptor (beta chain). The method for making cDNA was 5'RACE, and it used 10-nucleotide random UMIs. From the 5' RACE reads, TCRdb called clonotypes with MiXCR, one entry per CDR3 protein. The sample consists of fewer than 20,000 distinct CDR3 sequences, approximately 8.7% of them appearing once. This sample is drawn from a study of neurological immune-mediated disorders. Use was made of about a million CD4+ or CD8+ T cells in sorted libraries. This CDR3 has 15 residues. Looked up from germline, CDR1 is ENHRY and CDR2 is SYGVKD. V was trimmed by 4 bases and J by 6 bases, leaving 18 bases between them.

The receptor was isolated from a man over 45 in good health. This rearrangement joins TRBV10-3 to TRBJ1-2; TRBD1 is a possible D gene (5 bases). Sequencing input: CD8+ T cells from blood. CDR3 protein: CAISGETEARDGYTF. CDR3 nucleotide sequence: TGTGCCATCAGTGGTGAGACAGAGGCCCGTGATGGCTACACCTTC.